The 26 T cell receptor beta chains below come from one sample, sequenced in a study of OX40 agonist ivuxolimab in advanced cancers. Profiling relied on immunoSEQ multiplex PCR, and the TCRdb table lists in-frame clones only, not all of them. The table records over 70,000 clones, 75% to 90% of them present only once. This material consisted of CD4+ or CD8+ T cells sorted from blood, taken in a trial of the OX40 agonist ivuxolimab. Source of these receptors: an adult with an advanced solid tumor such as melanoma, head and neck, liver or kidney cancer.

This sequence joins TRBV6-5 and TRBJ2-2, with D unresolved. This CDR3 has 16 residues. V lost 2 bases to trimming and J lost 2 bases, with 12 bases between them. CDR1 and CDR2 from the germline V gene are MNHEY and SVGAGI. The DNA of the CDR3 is TGTGCCAGCAGTTACCTCCGGACGGACAACACCGGGGAGCTGTTTTTT. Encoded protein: CASSYLRTDNTGELFF.

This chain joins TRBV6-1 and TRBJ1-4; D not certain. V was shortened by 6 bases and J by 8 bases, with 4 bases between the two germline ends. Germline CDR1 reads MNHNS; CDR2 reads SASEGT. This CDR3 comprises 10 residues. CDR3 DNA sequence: TGTGCCAGCAGGAAAGAAAAACTGTTTTTT. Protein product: CASRKEKLFF.

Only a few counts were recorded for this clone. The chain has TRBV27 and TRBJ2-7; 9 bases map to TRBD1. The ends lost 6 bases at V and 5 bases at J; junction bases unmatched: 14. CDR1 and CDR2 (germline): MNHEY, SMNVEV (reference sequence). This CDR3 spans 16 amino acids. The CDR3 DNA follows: TGTGCCAGCAGCGACCCCCACCGGGACAGGGCACACGAGCAGTACTTC. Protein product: CASSDPHRDRAHEQYF.

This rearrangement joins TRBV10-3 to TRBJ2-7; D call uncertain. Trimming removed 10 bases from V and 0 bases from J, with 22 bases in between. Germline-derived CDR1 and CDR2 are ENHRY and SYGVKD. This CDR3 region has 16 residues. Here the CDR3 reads CATLSRASLGSYEQYF. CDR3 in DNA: TGTGCCACCCTTTCCCGGGCCTCGCTTGGCTCCTACGAGCAGTACTTC.

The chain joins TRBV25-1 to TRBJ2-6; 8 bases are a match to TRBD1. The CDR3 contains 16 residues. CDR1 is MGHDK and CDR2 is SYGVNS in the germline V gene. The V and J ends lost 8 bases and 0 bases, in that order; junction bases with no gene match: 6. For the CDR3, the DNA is TGTGCCAGCGGACAGGGAAGCTCCTCTGGGGCCAACGTCCTGACTTTC. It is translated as CASGQGSSSGANVLTF.

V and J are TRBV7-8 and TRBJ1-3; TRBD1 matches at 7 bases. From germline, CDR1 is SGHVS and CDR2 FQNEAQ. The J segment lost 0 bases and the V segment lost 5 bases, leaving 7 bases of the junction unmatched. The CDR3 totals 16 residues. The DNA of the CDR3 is TGTGCCAGCAGCATCGGGACAGCCTCCTCTGGAAACACCATATATTTT. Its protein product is CASSIGTASSGNTIYF.

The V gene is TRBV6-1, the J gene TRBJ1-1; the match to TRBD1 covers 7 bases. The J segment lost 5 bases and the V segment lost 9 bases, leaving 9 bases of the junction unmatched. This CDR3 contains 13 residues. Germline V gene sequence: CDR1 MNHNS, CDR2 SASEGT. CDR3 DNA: TGTGCCAGTGAAATACGCAGGGGGACTGAAGCTTTCTTT. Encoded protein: CASEIRRGTEAFF.

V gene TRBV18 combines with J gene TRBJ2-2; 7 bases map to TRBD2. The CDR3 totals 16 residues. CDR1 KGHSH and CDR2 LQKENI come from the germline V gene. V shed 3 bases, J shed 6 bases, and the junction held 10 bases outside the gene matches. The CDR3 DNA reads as TGTGCCAGCTCACCCCCGGGCGGGAGAACGGCCGGGGAGCTGTTTTTT. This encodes CASSPPGGRTAGELFF. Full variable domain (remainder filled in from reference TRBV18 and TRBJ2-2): NAGVMQNPRHLVRRRGQEARLRCSPMKGHSHVYWYRQLPEEGLKFMVYLQKENIIDESGMPKERFSAEFPKEGPSILRIQQVVRGDSAAYFCASSPPGGRTAGELFFGEGSRLTVL.

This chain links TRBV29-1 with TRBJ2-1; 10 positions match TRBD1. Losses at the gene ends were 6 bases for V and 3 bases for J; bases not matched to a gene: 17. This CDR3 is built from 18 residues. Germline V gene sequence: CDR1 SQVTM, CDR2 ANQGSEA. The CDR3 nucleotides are TGCAGCGTCCTGATACGGGACAGGGGCCGATCCAGCTACAATGAGCAGTTCTTC. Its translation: CSVLIRDRGRSSYNEQFF.

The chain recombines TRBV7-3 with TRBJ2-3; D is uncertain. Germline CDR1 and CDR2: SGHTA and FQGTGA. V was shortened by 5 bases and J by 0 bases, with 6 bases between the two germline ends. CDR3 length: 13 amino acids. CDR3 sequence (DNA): TGTGCCAGCAGCGTTGGGAGCACAGATACGCAGTATTTT. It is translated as CASSVGSTDTQYF.

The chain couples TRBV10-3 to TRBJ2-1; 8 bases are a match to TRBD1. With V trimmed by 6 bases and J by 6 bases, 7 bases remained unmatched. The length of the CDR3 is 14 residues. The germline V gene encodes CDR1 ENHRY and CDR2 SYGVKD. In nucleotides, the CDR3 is TGTGCCATCAGAGAGACGACAGGGGTCAATGAGCAGTTCTTC. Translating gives CAIRETTGVNEQFF.

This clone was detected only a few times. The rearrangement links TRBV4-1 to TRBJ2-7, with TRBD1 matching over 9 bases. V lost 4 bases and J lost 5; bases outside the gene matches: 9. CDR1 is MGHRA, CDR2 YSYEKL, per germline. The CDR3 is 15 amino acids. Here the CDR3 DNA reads TGCGCCAGCAGCCTCCGGGACAGGGATGTTGACGAGCAGTACTTC. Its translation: CASSLRDRDVDEQYF.

DNA of the CDR3: TGTGCCAGCAGCTTGTCCCGGGGTGGGGTTGAAAAACTGTTTTTT. Its protein is CASSLSRGGVEKLFF. The chain is built from TRBV5-5 and TRBJ1-4; D uncertain. This CDR3 comprises 15 residues. The germline V gene has CDR1 SGHKS and CDR2 YYEKEE (reference sequence). V gave up 1 base and J gave up 7 bases, with 14 bases separating them.

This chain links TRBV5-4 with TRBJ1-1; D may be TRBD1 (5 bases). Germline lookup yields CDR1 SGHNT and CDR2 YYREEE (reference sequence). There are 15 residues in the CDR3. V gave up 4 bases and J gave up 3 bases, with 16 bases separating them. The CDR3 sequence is CASSPGGPGDTEAFF. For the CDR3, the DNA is TGTGCCAGCAGCCCGGGAGGCCCGGGGGACACTGAAGCTTTCTTT. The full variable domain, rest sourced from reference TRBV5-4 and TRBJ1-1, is ETGVTQSPTHLIKTRGQQVTLRCSSQSGHNTVSWYQQALGQGPQFIFQYYREEENGRGNFPPRFSGLQFPNYSSELNVNALELDDSALYLCASSPGGPGDTEAFFGQGTRLTVV.

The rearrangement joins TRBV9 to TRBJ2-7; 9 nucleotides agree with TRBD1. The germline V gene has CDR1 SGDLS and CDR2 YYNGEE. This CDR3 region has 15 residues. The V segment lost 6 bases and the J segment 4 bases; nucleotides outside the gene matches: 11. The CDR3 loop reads CASNTHDRGGYEQYF. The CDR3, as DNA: TGTGCCAGCAACACTCACGACAGGGGGGGGTACGAGCAGTACTTC.

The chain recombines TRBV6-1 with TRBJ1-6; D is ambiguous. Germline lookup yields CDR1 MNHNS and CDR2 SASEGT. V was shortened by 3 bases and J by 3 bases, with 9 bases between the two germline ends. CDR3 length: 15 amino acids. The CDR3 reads CASSDGRNYNSPLHF. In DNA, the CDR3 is TGTGCCAGCAGTGACGGACGGAACTATAATTCACCCCTCCACTTT.

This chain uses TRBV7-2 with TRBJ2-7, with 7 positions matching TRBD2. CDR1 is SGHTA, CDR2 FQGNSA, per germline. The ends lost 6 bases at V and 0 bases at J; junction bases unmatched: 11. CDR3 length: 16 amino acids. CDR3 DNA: TGTGCCAGCAGTTTAAGAGCGGGAACTAGCTCCTACGAGCAGTACTTC. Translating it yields CASSLRAGTSSYEQYF.

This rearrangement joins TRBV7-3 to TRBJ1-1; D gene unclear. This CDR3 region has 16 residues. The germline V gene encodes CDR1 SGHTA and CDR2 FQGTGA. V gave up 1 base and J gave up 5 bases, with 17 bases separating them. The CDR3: CASSLMPTGLWTEAFF. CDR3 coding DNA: TGTGCCAGCAGCTTAATGCCCACGGGATTATGGACTGAAGCTTTCTTT.

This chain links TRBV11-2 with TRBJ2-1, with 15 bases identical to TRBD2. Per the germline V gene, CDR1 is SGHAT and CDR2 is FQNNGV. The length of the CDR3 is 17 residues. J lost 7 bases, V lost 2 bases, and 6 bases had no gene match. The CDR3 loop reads CASSLRGTSGGWNEQFF. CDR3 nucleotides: TGTGCCAGCAGCTTAAGAGGGACTAGCGGGGGGTGGAATGAGCAGTTCTTC.

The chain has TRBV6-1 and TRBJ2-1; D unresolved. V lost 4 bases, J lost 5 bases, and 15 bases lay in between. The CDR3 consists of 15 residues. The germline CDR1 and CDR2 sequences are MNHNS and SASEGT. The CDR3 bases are TGTGCCAGCAGTGGAGGAACGGAGCTCCACAATGAGCAGTTCTTC. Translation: CASSGGTELHNEQFF.

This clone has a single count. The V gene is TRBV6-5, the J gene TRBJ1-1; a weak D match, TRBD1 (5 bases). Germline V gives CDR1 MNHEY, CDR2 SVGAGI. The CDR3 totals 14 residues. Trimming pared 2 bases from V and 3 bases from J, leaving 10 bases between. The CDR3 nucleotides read TGTGCCAGCAGTTACCAGGGACGGTACACTGAAGCTTTCTTT. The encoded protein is CASSYQGRYTEAFF.

CDR3 DNA sequence: TGTGCCAGCAGCTTATTTCTCCCACAGACCCAGTACTTC. It yields the protein CASSLFLPQTQYF. V usage is TRBV7-8 and J usage is TRBJ2-5; D is unresolved. V was shortened by 2 bases and J by 6 bases, with 10 bases between the two germline ends. CDR3 size: 13 residues. CDR1 SGHVS and CDR2 FQNEAQ come from the germline V gene.

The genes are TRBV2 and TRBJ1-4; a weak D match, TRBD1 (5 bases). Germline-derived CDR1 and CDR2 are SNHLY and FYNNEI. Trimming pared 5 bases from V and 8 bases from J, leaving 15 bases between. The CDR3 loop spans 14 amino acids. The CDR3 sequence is CASSYRRGDEKLFF. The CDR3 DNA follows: TGTGCCAGCAGTTACAGGCGGGGTGACGAAAAACTGTTTTTT.

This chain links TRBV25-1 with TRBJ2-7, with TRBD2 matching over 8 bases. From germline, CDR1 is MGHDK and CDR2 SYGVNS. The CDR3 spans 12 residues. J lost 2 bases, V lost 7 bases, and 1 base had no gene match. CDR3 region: CASKGLAYEQYV. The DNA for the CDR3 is TGTGCCAGCAAGGGACTAGCCTACGAGCAGTACGTC.

The CDR3 DNA reads TGTGCCAGCAGCGATCTAGCGGGGGGATTCTACGAGCAGTACGTC. Translated, it gives CASSDLAGGFYEQYV. The V and J genes are TRBV14 and TRBJ2-7; 11 bases match TRBD2. Losses at the gene ends were 5 bases for V and 3 bases for J; bases not matched to a gene: 6. Germline assignment: CDR1 SGHDN and CDR2 FVKESK. The CDR3 is 15 amino acids.

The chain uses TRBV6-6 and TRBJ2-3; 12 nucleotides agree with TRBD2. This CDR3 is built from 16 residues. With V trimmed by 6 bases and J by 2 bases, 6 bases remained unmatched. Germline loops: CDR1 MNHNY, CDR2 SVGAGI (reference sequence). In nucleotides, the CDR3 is TGTGCCAGCAGGACGACTAGCGGGGGCTTCACAGATACGCAGTATTTT. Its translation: CASRTTSGGFTDTQYF.